This TCR beta chain emerged from a study of blood T cells in healthy people across ages. Study-wide results and limits: Among T cells, TCR beta diversity per million cells dropped roughly linearly as age rose. Considered underestimates were the diversity estimates obtained from one million T cells.

Isolated PBMCs totaled at least 7 million in each sample. There are 13 residues in the CDR3. CDR1 is SGHTA and CDR2 is FQGTGA in the germline V gene. Losses at the gene ends were 5 bases for V and 7 bases for J; bases not matched to a gene: 8. As concerns this clonotype: Antigen unknown.

Then a second PCR, running roughly 7 to 12 cycles, was carried out with a sample-barcoded 5' primer and a J-beta primer mix. Tagging of each cDNA molecule was performed by a template-switch adaptor with 12 random nucleotides. MiXCR was run by TCRdb on the 5' RACE reads, yielding one entry per CDR3 protein. Of about 900,000 distinct CDR3 sequences in the sample, approximately 67% were seen once. The specimen sequenced was blood. V gene TRBV7-3 combines with J gene TRBJ2-7; TRBD1 aligns across 7 bases. The sequence came from a man under 40 in good health. The DNA for the CDR3 is TGTGCCAGCAGCCCCACGACAGGGAGTGAGCAGTACTTC. This encodes CASSPTTGSEQYF.